One T cell receptor (beta chain) is described in this entry. Clones were read by immunoSEQ multiplex PCR, and TCRdb kept only the in-frame ones, dropping some. The sample includes roughly 500,000 clones, about 78% of them seen just once. The entry originates in a study of shared clonotypes between healthy human individuals. Sequenced: PBMCs. This sequence was found in a woman between 40 and 50 years old in good health. Some clones in this sample may be carry-over from other donors' samples.

The CDR3 nucleotides are TGTGCCAGTAGTCCTCCAGGGGGGCAAGAGACCCAGTACTTC. Its protein is CASSPPGGQETQYF. The gene calls are TRBV19 and TRBJ2-5; TRBD1 might be the D (7 bases). This CDR3 comprises 14 residues. The germline V and J ends were trimmed by 5 bases and 2 bases, with 12 bases remaining between them. Germline V lookup: CDR1 LNHDA, CDR2 SQIVND (reference sequence). Full variable domain (rest looked up from reference TRBV19 and TRBJ2-5): DGGITQSPKYLFRKEGQNVTLSCEQNLNHDAMYWYRQDPGQGLRLIYYSQIVNDFQKGDIAEGYSVSREKKESFPLTVTSAQKNPTAFYLCASSPPGGQETQYFGPGTRLLVL.